This entry lists 12 T cell receptor beta chains sequenced from one sample in a study of T-cell memory formation after mild COVID-19. TCRdb passed the 5' RACE reads through MiXCR, listing each CDR3 protein once. Seen here are a few hundred thousand distinct CDR3 sequences, 19% observed once, and the top ten hold about 21%. What was sequenced was PBMCs or a T cell subset sorted from them (not recorded which). The receptors were gathered from a man between 18 and 35 years old who had mild COVID-19 (a few samples of this study predate the infection). Cell type and time point are not known.

The chain recombines TRBV10-2 with TRBJ2-7; D gene uncertain. The V and J ends lost 4 bases and 4 bases respectively, with 14 bases between them. The CDR3 runs 14 residues. Germline assignment: CDR1 WSHSY and CDR2 SAAADI. The CDR3 spells CASSAPRLGYEQYF. The CDR3, as DNA: TGCGCCAGCAGTGCCCCCCGTTTGGGTTACGAGCAGTACTTC.

The chain has TRBV10-3 and TRBJ1-5; weak D call: TRBD1 (6 bases). The V end lost 4 bases, the J end lost 0 bases, and 10 bases lay between the germline ends. The V gene's germline CDR1 is ENHRY and CDR2 SYGVKD. The CDR3 is 15 amino acids. The CDR3 region is CAISGTGYSNQPQHF. In nucleotides, the CDR3 is TGTGCCATCAGTGGAACAGGGTATAGCAATCAGCCCCAGCATTTT.

V usage is TRBV10-3 and J usage is TRBJ2-5; D is unresolved. The CDR3 has 13 amino acids. Germline V gene data show CDR1 as ENHRY and CDR2 as SYGVKD. V was shortened by 9 bases and J by 0 bases, with 11 bases between the two germline ends. The CDR3 coding sequence is TGTGCCATTTCAAGAGCCAACCAAGAGACCCAGTACTTC. Protein: CAISRANQETQYF.

This clonotype was counted only a few times. This chain joins TRBV3-1 and TRBJ2-1; the D is unclear. The germline CDR1 and CDR2 sequences are LGHDT and YNNKEL (reference sequence). V lost 1 base and J lost 9, with 7 bases in between. CDR3 length: 12 residues. The CDR3 is CASSQVLGEQFF. In DNA, the CDR3 is TGTGCCAGCAGCCAAGTGTTGGGTGAGCAGTTCTTC.

The chain combines TRBV12-3 or TRBV12-4 with TRBJ2-3, with 10 bases that match TRBD2. The V gene end was trimmed by 2 bases and the J gene end by 6 bases; junction bases not matched to a gene: 5. The CDR3 is made up of 15 amino acids. CDR3 residues: CASSLSSGGFDTQYF. CDR3 DNA sequence: TGTGCCAGCAGTTTATCTAGCGGGGGCTTCGATACGCAGTATTTT.

V is TRBV5-4 and J is TRBJ1-6, with D perhaps TRBD1 (6 bases). This CDR3 spans 15 amino acids. Per germline, CDR1 SGHNT and CDR2 YYREEE (reference sequence). Trimming left V 0 bases short and J 8 bases short, with 12 bases between. The CDR3 loop is CASSLAGGDYSPLHF. The CDR3 DNA follows: TGTGCCAGCAGCTTGGCCGGGGGCGATTATTCACCCCTCCACTTT.

This clonotype came up many times. This chain links TRBV5-1 with TRBJ2-7; D unresolved. The CDR3 loop spans 14 amino acids. The germline V gene encodes CDR1 SGHRS and CDR2 YFSETQ. The V end lost 0 bases, the J end lost 0 bases, and 7 bases lay between the germline ends. As DNA, the CDR3 is TGCGCCAGCAGCTTGGATCCGAGCTCCTACGAGCAGTACGTC. It yields the protein CASSLDPSSYEQYV.

The chain is built from TRBV20-1 and TRBJ1-2, with D unresolved. The V gene's germline CDR1 is DFQATT and CDR2 SNEGSKA (reference sequence). This CDR3 comprises 15 residues. V was trimmed by 1 base and J by 3 bases, leaving 15 bases between them. The CDR3 protein is CSARGTPILHYGYTF. The CDR3 region has the DNA TGCAGTGCTAGAGGGACGCCCATCCTCCACTATGGCTACACCTTC.

In this sample, this clonotype turned up a few times. V gene TRBV12-3 or TRBV12-4 combines with J gene TRBJ2-2, with D uncertain. V shed 8 bases and J shed 2 bases, with 9 bases lying between them. CDR3 size: 13 residues. In DNA, the CDR3 is TGTGCCAGCCTACCACCTAACACCGGGGAGCTGTTTTTT. Amino acid sequence: CASLPPNTGELFF.

This clonotype was seen more than once but under ten times. The rearrangement links TRBV29-1 to TRBJ2-7; TRBD1 might be the D (6 bases). Trimming removed 0 bases at V and 0 bases at J, with 15 bases between. CDR3 length: 16 amino acids. Per germline, CDR1 SQVTM and CDR2 ANQGSEA. CDR3 sequence reads: CSVEDPTRGSSYEQYF. The CDR3 region has the DNA TGCAGCGTTGAAGATCCGACGAGGGGGAGCTCCTACGAGCAGTACTTC.

V and J are TRBV7-9 and TRBJ2-3; 8 bases map to TRBD1. V dropped 6 bases and J dropped 3; count of bases not matched to a gene: 8. Per the germline V gene, CDR1 is SEHNR and CDR2 is FQNEAQ (reference sequence). The CDR3 has 15 residues. CDR3 sequence reads: CASSLAGTGTDTQYF. As DNA, the CDR3 is TGTGCCAGCAGTCTGGCGGGGACAGGAACAGATACGCAGTATTTT.

V gene TRBV6-5 combines with J gene TRBJ1-2; D ambiguous. The germline V and J ends were trimmed by 0 bases and 6 bases, with 11 bases remaining between them. Germline CDR1 MNHEY, CDR2 SVGAGI. The CDR3 extends over 14 amino acids. For the CDR3, the DNA is TGTGCCAGCAGTTACTCGAGCGGCACTCATGGCTACACCTTC. Its translation is CASSYSSGTHGYTF.